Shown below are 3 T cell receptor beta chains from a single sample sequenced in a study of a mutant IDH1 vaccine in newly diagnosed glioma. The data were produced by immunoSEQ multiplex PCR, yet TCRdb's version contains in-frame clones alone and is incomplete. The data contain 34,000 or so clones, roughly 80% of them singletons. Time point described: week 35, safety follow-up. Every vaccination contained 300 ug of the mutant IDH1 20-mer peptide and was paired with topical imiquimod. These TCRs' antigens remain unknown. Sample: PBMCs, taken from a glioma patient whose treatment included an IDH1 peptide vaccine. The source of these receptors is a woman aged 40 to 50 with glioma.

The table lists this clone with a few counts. CDR3 in DNA: TGCGCCAGCAGCCTGGGGGGGCAGAACAATGAGCAGTTCTTC. This encodes CASSLGGQNNEQFF. The chain is built from TRBV5-1 and TRBJ2-1, with a tentative D call TRBD2 (7 bases). V was clipped by 4 bases and J by 5 bases, with 13 bases between them. CDR3 length: 14 residues. The germline CDR1 and CDR2 sequences are SGHRS and YFSETQ.

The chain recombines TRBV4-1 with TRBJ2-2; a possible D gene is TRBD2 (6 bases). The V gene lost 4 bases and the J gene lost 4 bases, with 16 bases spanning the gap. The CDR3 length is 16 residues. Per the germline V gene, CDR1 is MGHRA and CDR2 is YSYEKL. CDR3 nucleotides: TGCGCCAGCAGCCTGGATGCGGGGACGGGCACCGGGGAGCTGTTTTTT. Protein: CASSLDAGTGTGELFF.

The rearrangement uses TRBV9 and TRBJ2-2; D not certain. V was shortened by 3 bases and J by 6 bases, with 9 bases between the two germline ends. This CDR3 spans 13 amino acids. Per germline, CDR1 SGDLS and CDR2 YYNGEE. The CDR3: CASSAATSGELFF. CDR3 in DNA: TGTGCCAGCAGCGCTGCAACCTCCGGGGAGCTGTTTTTT.